This T cell receptor (beta chain) was observed in a study of identical twins' blood T cells. About the study: About 6 alpha and six beta libraries together yielded tens of millions of reads. Notes on the study in general: Out-of-frame TCRbeta clonotypes reportedly had markedly more similar V usage in twins than unrelated donors. Mainly, cloneset size products determined shared clonotypes, twins included.

Per the original methods: Clonotypes per individual ranged from about 85,000 to nearly 500,000. TCRdb processed the 5' RACE reads anew with MiXCR; each CDR3 protein has one entry. The V and J calls and clone size are TCRdb's, not the authors'. The repertoire holds fewer than 450,000 distinct CDR3 sequences, with under 30% as singletons. Comment on this clonotype: Its antigen remains unidentified.

V dropped 4 bases and J dropped 1; count of bases not matched to a gene: 7. CDR1 is KGHSH, CDR2 LQKENI, per germline. The CDR3 has 15 residues. The chain uses TRBV18 and TRBJ2-7; 7 bases match TRBD1. The sequenced sample was PBMCs. The clonotype originates from a woman aged 18 to 55 in good health. The CDR3 DNA reads TGTGCCAGCTCACGAGTACAGGGGACGTCCTACGAGCAGTACTTC. Protein sequence: CASSRVQGTSYEQYF.